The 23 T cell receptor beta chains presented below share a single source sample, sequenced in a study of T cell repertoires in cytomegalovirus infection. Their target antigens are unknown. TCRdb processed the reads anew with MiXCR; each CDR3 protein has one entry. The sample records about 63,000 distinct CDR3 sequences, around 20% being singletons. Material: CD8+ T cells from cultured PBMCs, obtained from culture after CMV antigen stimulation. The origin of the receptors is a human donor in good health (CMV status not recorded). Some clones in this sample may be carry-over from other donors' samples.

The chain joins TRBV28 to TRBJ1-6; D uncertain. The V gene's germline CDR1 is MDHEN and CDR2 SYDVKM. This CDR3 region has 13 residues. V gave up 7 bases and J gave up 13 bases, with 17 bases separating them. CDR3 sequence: CASTDGPEFPLHF. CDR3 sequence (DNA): TGTGCCAGCACCGATGGACCCGAGTTCCCCCTCCACTTT.

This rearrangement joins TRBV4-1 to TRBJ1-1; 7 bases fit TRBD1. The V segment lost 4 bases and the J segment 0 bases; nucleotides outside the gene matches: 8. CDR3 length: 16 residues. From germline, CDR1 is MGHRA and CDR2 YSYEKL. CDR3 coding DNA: TGCGCCAGCAGCCTTGAACAGGGGCCGATGAACACTGAAGCTTTCTTT. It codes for CASSLEQGPMNTEAFF.

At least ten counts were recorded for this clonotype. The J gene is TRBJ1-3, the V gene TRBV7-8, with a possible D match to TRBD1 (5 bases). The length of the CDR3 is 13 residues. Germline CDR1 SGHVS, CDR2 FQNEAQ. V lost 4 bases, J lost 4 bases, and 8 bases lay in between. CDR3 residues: CASSSEGGNTIYF. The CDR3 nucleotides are TGTGCCAGCAGCTCGGAGGGGGGAAACACCATATATTTT. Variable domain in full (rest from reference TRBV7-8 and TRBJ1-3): GAGVSQSPRYKVAKRGQDVALRCDPISGHVSLFWYQQALGQGPEFLTYFQNEAQLDKSGLPSDRFFAERPEGSVSTLKIQRTQQEDSAVYLCASSSEGGNTIYFGEGSWLTVV.

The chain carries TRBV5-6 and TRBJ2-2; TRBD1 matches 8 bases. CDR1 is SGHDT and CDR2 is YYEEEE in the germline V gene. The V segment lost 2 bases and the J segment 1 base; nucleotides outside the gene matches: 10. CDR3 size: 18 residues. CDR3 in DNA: TGTGCCAGCAGCTTCAAATCGAACAGGGGGAAGAACACCGGGGAGCTGTTTTTT. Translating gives CASSFKSNRGKNTGELFF.

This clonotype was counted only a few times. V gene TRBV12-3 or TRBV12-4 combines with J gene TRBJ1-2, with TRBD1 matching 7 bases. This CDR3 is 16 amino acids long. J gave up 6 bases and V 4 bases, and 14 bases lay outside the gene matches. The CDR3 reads CASSSGTAMDLNGYTF. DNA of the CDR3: TGTGCCAGCAGTTCCGGGACAGCTATGGACCTCAATGGCTACACCTTC.

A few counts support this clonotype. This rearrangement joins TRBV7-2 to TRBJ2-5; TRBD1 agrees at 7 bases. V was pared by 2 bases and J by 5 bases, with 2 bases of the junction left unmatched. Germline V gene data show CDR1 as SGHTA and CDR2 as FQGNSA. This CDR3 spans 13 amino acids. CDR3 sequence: CASSLNRGETQYF. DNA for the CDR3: TGTGCCAGCAGCTTAAACAGGGGTGAGACCCAGTACTTC.

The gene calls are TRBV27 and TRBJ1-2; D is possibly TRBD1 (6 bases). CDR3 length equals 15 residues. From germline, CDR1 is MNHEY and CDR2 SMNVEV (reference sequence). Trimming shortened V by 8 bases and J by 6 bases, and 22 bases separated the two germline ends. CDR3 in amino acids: CASLTLQGRSNGYTF. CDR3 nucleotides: TGTGCCAGCCTAACGCTACAGGGAAGATCAAATGGCTACACCTTC.

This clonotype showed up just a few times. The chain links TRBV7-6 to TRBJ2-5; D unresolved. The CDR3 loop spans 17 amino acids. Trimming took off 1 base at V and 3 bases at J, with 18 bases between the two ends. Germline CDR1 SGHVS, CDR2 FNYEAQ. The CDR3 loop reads CASSLDPGGEEKETQYF. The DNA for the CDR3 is TGTGCCAGCAGCTTAGATCCAGGTGGGGAAGAAAAAGAGACCCAGTACTTC.

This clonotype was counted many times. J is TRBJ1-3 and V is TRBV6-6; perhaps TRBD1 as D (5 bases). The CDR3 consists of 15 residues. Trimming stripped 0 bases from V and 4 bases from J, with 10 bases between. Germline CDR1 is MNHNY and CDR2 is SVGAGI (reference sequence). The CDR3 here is CASSYSAGYGNTIYF. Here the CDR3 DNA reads TGTGCCAGCAGTTACTCGGCAGGGTACGGAAACACCATATATTTT.

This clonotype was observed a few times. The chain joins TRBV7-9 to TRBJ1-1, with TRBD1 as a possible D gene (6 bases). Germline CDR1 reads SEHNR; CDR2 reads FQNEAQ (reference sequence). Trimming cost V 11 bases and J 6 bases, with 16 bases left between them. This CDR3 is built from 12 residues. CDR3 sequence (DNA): TGTGCCGTCTCCTATGGGGGCGCTGAAGCTTTCTTT. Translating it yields CAVSYGGAEAFF.

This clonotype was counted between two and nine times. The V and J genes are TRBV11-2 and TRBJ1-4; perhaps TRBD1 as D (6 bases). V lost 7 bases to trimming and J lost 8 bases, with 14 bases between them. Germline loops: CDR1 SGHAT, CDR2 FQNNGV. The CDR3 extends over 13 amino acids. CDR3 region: CASTQGGLEKLFF. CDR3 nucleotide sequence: TGTGCCAGCACACAGGGAGGACTCGAAAAACTGTTTTTT.

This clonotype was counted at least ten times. In DNA form, the CDR3 reads TGCAGTGCTAGAGATCAGTCCGATTACAATGAGCAGTTCTTC. Its protein is CSARDQSDYNEQFF. This sequence joins TRBV20-1 and TRBJ2-1; no clear D. The germline gives CDR1 DFQATT, CDR2 SNEGSKA (reference sequence). The CDR3 contains 14 residues. Trimming stripped 0 bases from V and 4 bases from J, with 10 bases between.

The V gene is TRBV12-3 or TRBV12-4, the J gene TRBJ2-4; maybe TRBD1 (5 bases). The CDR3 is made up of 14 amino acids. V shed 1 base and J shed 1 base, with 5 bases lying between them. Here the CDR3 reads CASSLEGAKNIQYF. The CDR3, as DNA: TGTGCCAGCAGTTTAGAGGGGGCCAAAAACATTCAGTACTTC.

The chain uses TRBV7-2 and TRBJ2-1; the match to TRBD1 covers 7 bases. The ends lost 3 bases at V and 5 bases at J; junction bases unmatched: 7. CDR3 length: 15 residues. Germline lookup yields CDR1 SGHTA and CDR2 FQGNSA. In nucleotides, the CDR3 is TGTGCCAGCAGCTTCCCGGGACAGCCCAACAATGAGCAGTTCTTC. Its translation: CASSFPGQPNNEQFF.

Here the CDR3 DNA reads TGTGCCAGCAGTTTGCCGGGACGCCCATCATACGAGCAGTACTTC. This codes for CASSLPGRPSYEQYF. The chain links TRBV11-2 to TRBJ2-7; D is tentatively TRBD1 or TRBD2 (5 bases each). The V gene's germline CDR1 is SGHAT and CDR2 FQNNGV. The CDR3 has 15 residues. Trimming removed 6 bases from V and 4 bases from J, with 19 bases in between.

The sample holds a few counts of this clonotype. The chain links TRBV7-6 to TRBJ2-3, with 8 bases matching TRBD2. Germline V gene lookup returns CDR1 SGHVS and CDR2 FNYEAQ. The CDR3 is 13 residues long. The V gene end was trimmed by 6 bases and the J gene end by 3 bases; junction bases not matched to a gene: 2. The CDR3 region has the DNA TGTGCCAGCAGTCGGGGGGGAACAGATACGCAGTATTTT. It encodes CASSRGGTDTQYF. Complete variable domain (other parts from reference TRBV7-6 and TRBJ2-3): GAGVSQSPRYKVTKRGQDVALRCDPISGHVSLYWYRQALGQGPEFLTYFNYEAQQDKSGLPNDRFSAERPEGSISTLTIQRTEQRDSAMYRCASSRGGTDTQYFGPGTRLTVL.

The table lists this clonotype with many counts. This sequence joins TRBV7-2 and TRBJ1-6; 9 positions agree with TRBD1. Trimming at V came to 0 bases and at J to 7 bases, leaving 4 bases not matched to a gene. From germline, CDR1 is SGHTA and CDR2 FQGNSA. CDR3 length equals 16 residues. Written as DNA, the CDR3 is TGTGCCAGCAGCTTAGCCGGGACAGGGTACAATTCACCCCTCCACTTT. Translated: CASSLAGTGYNSPLHF.

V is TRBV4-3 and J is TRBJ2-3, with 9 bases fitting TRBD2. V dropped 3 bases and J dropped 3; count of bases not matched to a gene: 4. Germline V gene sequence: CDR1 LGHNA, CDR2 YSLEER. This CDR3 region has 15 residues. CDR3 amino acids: CASSQAGGLTDTQYF. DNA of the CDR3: TGCGCCAGCAGCCAGGCGGGGGGGTTGACAGATACGCAGTATTTT.

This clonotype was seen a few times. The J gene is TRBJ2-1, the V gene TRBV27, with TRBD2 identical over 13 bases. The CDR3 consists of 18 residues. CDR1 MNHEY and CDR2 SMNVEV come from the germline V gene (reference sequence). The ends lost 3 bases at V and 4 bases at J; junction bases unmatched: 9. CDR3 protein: CASSFSTSGGAPYNEQFF. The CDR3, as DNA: TGTGCCAGCAGTTTCTCAACTAGCGGGGGGGCCCCTTACAATGAGCAGTTCTTC.

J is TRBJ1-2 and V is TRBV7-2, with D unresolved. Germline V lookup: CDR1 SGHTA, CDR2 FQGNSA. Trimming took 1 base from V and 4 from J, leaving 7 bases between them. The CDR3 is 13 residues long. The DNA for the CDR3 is TGTGCCAGCAGCTTAGAACAGTTCTATGGCTACACCTTC. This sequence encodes CASSLEQFYGYTF. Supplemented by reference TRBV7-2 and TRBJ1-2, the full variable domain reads GAGVSQSPSNKVTEKGKDVELRCDPISGHTALYWYRQSLGQGLEFLIYFQGNSAPDKSGLPSDRFSAERTGGSVSTLTIQRTQQEDSAVYLCASSLEQFYGYTFGSGTRLTVV.

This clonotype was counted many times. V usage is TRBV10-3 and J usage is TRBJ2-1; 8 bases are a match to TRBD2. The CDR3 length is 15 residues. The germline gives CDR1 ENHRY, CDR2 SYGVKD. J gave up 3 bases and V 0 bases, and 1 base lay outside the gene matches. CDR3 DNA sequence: TGTGCCATCAGTGAGTCGAGCGGGGGCTACAATGAGCAGTTCTTC. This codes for CAISESSGGYNEQFF.

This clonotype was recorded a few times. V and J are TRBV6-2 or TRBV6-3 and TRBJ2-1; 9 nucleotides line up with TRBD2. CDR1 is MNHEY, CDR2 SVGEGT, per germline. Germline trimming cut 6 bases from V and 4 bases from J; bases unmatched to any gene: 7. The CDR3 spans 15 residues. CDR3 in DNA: TGTGCCAGCAGCAGCAGCGGGGGGCGTTACAATGAGCAGTTCTTC. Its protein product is CASSSSGGRYNEQFF.

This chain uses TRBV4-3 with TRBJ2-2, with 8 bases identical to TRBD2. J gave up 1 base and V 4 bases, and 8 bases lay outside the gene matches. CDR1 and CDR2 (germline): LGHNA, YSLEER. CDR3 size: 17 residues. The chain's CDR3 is CASSLSVAGGNTGELFF. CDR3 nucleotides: TGCGCCAGCAGCCTTTCCGTGGCGGGGGGGAACACCGGGGAGCTGTTTTTT.